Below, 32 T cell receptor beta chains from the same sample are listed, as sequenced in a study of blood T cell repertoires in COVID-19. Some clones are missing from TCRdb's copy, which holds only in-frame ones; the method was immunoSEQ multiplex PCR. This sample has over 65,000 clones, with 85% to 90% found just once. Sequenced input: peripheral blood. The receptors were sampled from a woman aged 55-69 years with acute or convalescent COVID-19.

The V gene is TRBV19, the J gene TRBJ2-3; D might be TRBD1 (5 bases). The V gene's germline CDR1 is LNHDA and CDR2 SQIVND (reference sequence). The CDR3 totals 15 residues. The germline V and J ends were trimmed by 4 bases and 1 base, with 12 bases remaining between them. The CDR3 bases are TGTGCCAGTAGTACCTTAGGGGCTGGCACAGATACGCAGTATTTT. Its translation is CASSTLGAGTDTQYF.

The CDR3 sequence: CAWSVAWSSPTAETQYF. The CDR3 coding sequence is TGTGCCTGGAGTGTCGCGTGGAGTAGCCCTACCGCAGAGACCCAGTACTTC. The chain combines TRBV30 with TRBJ2-5; D unresolved. Trimming shortened V by 0 bases and J by 4 bases, and 21 bases separated the two germline ends. CDR1 and CDR2 (germline): GTSNPN, SVGIG (reference sequence). The length of the CDR3 is 17 residues.

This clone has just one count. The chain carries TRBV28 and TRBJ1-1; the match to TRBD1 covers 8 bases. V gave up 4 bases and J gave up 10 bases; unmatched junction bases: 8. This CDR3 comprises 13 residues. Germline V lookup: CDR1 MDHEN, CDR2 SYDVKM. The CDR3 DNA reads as TGTGCCAGCAGTTCTACAGGGGGTGCTCGAGCTTTCTTT. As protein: CASSSTGGARAFF.

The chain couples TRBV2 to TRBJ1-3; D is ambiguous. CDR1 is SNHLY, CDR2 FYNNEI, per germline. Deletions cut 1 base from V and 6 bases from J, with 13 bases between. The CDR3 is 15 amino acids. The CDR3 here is CASSEESLRENTIYF. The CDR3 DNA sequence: TGTGCCAGCAGTGAAGAGAGTCTCCGGGAAAACACCATATATTTT.

Here the CDR3 DNA reads TGTGCCAGCAGCCAGCGGGCCTCAGATACGCAGTATTTT. It is translated as CASSQRASDTQYF. The chain has TRBV3-1 (or the pseudogene TRBV3-2) and TRBJ2-3, with D possibly being TRBD2 (5 bases). Deletions cut 3 bases from V and 4 bases from J, with 8 bases between. This CDR3 region has 13 residues. CDR1 is LGHDT and CDR2 is YNNKEL in the germline V gene (reference sequence).

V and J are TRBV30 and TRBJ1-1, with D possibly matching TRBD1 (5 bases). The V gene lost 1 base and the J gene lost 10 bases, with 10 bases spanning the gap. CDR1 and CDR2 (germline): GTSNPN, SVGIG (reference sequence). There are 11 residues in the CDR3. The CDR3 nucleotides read TGTGCCTGGAGTGGGGGGGTCCTAGCTTTCTTT. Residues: CAWSGGVLAFF.

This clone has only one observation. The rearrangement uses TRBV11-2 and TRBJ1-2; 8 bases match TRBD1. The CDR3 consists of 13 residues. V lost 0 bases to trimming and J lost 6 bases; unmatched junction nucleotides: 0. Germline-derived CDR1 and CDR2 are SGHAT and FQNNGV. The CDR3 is CASSLDRGHGYTF. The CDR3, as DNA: TGTGCCAGCAGCTTAGACAGGGGGCATGGCTACACCTTC.

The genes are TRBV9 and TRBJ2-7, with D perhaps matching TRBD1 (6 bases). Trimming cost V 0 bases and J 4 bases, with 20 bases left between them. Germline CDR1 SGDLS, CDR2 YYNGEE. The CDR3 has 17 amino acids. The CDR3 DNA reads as TGTGCCAGCAGCGTAGGGAGAACAGGGTTTGTCCCTTACGAGCAGTACGTC. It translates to CASSVGRTGFVPYEQYV.

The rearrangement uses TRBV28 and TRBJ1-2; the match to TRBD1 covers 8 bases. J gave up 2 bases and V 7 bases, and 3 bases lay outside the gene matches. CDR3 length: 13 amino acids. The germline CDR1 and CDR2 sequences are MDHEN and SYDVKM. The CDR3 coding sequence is TGTGCCAGCAAGCCAGGGGGCAACTATGGCTACACCTTC. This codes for CASKPGGNYGYTF.

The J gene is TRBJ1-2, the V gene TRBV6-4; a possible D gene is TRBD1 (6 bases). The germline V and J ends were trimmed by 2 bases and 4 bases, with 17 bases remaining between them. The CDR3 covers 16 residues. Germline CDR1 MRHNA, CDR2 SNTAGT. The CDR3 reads CASSDRGQTISYGYTF. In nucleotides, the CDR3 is TGTGCCAGCAGTGACCGCGGACAGACTATTTCCTATGGCTACACCTTC.

The CDR3: CASSLGQPTNTGELFF. The CDR3 DNA reads TGTGCCAGCTCTCTGGGACAGCCGACGAACACCGGGGAGCTGTTTTTT. J is TRBJ2-2 and V is TRBV18, with 7 bases that match TRBD1. This CDR3 is 16 amino acids long. J was trimmed by 0 bases and V by 6 bases; bases with no gene match: 7. Germline V lookup: CDR1 KGHSH, CDR2 LQKENI.

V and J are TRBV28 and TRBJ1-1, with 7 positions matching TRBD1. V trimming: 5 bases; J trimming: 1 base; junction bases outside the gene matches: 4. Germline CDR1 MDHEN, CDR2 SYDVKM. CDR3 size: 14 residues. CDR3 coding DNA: TGTGCCAGCAGTCGGACAGGTTCGAACACTGAAGCTTTCTTT. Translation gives CASSRTGSNTEAFF.

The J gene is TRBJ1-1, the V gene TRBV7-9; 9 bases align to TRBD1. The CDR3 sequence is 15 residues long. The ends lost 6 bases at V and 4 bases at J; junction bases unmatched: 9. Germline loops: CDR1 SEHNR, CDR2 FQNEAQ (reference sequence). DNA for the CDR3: TGTGCCAGCAGTTTCACAGGGGGCGGACGCACTGAAGCTTTCTTT. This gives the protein CASSFTGGGRTEAFF.

CDR3 sequence (DNA): TGTGCCAGCAGTCGACTAGCGGGGGGGAGCTCCTACGAGCAGTACGTC. Its protein is CASSRLAGGSSYEQYV. The chain employs TRBV6-6 and TRBJ2-7; 14 bases align to TRBD2. The CDR3 covers 16 residues. V trimming: 5 bases; J trimming: 0 bases; junction bases outside the gene matches: 3. Germline values: CDR1 MNHNY, CDR2 SVGAGI (reference sequence).

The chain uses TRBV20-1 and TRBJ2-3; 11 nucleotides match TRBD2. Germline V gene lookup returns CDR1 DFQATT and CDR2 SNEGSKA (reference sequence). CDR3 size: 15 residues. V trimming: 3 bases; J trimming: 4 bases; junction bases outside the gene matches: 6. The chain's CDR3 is CSASKLAGGPDTQYF. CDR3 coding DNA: TGCAGTGCTAGTAAGCTAGCGGGGGGCCCAGATACGCAGTATTTT.

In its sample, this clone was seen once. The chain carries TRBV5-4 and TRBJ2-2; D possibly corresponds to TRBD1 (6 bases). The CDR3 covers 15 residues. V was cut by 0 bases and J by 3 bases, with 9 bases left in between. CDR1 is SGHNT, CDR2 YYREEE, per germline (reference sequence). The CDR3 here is CASSLVGGDTGELFF. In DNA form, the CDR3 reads TGTGCCAGCAGCTTGGTAGGGGGTGACACCGGGGAGCTGTTTTTT.

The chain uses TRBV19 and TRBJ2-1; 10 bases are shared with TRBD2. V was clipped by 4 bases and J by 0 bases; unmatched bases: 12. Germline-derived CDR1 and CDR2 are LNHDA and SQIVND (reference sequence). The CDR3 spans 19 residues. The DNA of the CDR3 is TGTGCCAGTAGTAATCTTGGACTAGCGGAGATAAGCTCCTACAATGAGCAGTTCTTC. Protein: CASSNLGLAEISSYNEQFF.

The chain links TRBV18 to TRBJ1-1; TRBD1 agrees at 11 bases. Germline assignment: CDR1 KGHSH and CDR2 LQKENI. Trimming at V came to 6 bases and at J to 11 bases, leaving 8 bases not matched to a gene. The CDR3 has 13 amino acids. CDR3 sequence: CASSSDRGRGAFF. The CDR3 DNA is TGTGCCAGCTCTTCGGACAGGGGGCGCGGGGCTTTCTTT.

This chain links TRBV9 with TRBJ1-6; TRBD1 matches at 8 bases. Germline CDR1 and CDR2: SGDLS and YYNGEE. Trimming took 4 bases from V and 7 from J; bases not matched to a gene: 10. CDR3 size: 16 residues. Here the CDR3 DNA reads TGTGCCAGCAGCCCTTCTGTCGGACAGGGAAATTCACCCCTCCACTTT. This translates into CASSPSVGQGNSPLHF.

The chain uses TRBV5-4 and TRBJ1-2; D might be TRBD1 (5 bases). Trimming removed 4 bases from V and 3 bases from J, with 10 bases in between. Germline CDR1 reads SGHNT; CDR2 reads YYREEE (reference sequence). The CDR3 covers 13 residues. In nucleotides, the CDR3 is TGTGCCAGCAGCACCGACAGTCACTATGGCTACACCTTC. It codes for CASSTDSHYGYTF.

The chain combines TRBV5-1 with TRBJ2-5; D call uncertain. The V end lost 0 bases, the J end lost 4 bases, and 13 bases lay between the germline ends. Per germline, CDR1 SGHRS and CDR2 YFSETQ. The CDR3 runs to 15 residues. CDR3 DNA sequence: TGCGCCAGCAGCTTGGGGCAGGCGATCGGAGAGACCCAGTACTTC. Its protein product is CASSLGQAIGETQYF.

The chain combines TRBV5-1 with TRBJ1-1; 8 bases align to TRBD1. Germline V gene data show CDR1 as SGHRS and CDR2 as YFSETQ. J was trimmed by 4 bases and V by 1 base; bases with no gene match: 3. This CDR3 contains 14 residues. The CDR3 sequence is CASSLNTGGTEAFF. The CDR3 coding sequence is TGCGCCAGCAGCTTGAACACAGGGGGCACTGAAGCTTTCTTT.

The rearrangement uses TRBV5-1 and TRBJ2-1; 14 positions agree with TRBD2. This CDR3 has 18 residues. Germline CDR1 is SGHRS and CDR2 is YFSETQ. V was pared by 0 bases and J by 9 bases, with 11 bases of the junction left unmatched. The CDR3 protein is CASSLGTSGRFLKSEQFF. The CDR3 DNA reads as TGCGCCAGCAGCTTGGGGACTAGCGGGAGGTTCTTGAAGAGTGAGCAGTTCTTC.

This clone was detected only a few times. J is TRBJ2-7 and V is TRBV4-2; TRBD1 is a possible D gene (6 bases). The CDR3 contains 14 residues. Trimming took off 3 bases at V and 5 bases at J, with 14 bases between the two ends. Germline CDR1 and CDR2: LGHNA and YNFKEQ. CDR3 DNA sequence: TGTGCCAGCAGCCATCCCAGGGGCAAGGACGAGCAGTACGTC. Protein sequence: CASSHPRGKDEQYV.

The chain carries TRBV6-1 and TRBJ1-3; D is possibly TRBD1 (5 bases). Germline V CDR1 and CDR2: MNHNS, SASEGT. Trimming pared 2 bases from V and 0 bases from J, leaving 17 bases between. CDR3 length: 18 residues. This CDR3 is CASSEPPPGGASGNTIYF. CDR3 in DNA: TGTGCCAGCAGTGAACCACCTCCGGGAGGGGCCTCTGGAAACACCATATATTTT.

CDR3 sequence (DNA): TGTGCCAGCAGCGCCGGATACGGGACTAGCGGGAACAATGAGCAGTTCTTC. Its translation: CASSAGYGTSGNNEQFF. This chain connects TRBV5-4 to TRBJ2-1; 13 positions match TRBD2. This CDR3 has 17 amino acids. The V and J ends lost 4 bases and 5 bases, in that order; junction bases with no gene match: 9. Germline CDR1 SGHNT, CDR2 YYREEE (reference sequence).

The CDR3 DNA follows: TGCAGCGTTGTAAAGGGAGACTATGGCTACACCTTC. Protein sequence: CSVVKGDYGYTF. The genes are TRBV29-1 and TRBJ1-2; no definite D call. The germline V gene encodes CDR1 SQVTM and CDR2 ANQGSEA. V was trimmed by 4 bases and J by 3 bases, leaving 9 bases between them. CDR3 length: 12 amino acids.

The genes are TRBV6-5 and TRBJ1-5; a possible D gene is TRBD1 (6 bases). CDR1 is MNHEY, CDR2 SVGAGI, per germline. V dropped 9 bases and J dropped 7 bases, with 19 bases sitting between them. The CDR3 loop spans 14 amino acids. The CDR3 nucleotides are TGTGCCAGTAGCGGGACATTGATCGGCCAGCCCCAGCATTTT. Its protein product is CASSGTLIGQPQHF.

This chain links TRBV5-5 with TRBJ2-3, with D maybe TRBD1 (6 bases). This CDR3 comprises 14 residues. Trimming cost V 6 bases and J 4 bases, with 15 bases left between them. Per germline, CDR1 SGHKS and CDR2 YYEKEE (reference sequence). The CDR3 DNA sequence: TGTGCCAGCAAAAGGACAGCACTCTCAGATACGCAGTATTTT. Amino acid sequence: CASKRTALSDTQYF.

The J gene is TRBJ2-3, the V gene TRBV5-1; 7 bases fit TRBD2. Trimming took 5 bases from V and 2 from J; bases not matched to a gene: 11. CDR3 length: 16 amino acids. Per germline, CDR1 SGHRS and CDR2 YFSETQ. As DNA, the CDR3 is TGCGCCAGCAGTCGTTTCGGGGGGAAGAACACAGATACGCAGTATTTT. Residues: CASSRFGGKNTDTQYF.

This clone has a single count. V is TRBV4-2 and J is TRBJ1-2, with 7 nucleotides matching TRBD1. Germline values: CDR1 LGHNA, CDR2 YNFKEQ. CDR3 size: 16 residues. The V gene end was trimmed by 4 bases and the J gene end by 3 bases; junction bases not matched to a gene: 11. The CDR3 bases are TGTGCCAGCAGCCCTCTAGGGACAGACACTTACTATGGCTACACCTTC. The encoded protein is CASSPLGTDTYYGYTF.

The CDR3 sequence: CASSPRLAGADTQYF. The CDR3 nucleotides read TGTGCCAGCTCACCACGATTAGCGGGGGCAGATACGCAGTATTTT. The chain links TRBV18 to TRBJ2-3; 9 positions match TRBD2. Trimming took 1 base from V and 4 from J; bases not matched to a gene: 3. Germline CDR1 KGHSH, CDR2 LQKENI. The CDR3 covers 15 residues.